The rows below give T cell receptor beta chains drawn from one sample of a study of chemoradiotherapy in HPV16-positive cancers. TCRdb keeps only in-frame clones here, not all; method: immunoSEQ multiplex PCR. This sample yields some 70,000 clones, of which 88% are seen a single time; 3.5% to 4.5% belongs to the top ten. The sequences come from blood, collected from a patient who underwent chemoradiotherapy. The source is a human donor with HPV-associated anogenital cancer. CDR3s include the opening cysteine and the closing phenylalanine or tryptophan. The D gene is left open where the match is weak. Some rows have no size entry. The others give once, few or many, or a class for an expanded clone.

TRBJ1-1	-	-	TRBV21-1	CASSQNGDRRLAFF	TGTGCCAGCAGCCAAAACGGGGACAGACGCTTAGCTTTCTTT
TRBJ1-2	-	-	TRBV5-6	CASSSTGIDGYTF	TGTGCCAGCAGCTCCACAGGTATAGATGGCTACACCTTC
TRBJ1-1	-	-	TRBV19	CASSISGQFEAFF	TGTGCCAGTAGTATATCGGGGCAATTTGAAGCTTTCTTT
TRBJ2-7	few	TRBD1	TRBV28	CASSSTGGTYEQYF	TGTGCCAGCAGTTCAACAGGGGGTACCTACGAGCAGTACTTC
TRBJ2-1	-	-	TRBV18	CASSPLSPLVNTGDVEQFF	TGTGCCAGCTCACCCCTTTCCCCCCTTGTAAACACAGGCGATGTTGAGCAGTTCTTC
TRBJ2-7	once	TRBD1	TRBV7-9	CASSPGQIDEQYF	TGTGCCAGCAGCCCGGGACAGATTGACGAGCAGTACTTC
TRBJ2-2	-	TRBD1	TRBV14	CASSKAGTGHTGELFF	TGTGCCAGCAGCAAAGCCGGGACAGGGCACACCGGGGAGCTGTTTTTT
TRBJ2-7	-	TRBD2	TRBV6-5	CASSRTSTRTYEQYF	TGTGCCAGCAGTAGGACTAGCACTAGGACCTACGAGCAGTACTTC
TRBJ2-2	few	-	TRBV5-5	CASSSSIYTGELFF	TGTGCCAGCAGCTCCTCCATATACACCGGGGAGCTGTTTTTT
TRBJ1-6	-	-	TRBV5-6	CADGVQGRDSPLHF	TGTGCCGACGGGGTACAGGGACGCGATTCACCCCTCCACTTT
TRBJ2-3	-	TRBD2	TRBV7-2	CASSLDLAGGATQYF	TGTGCCAGCAGCTTAGATCTAGCGGGAGGGGCTACGCAGTATTTT
TRBJ2-3	-	-	TRBV6-5	CASSTKLRGADTQYF	TGTGCCAGCAGCACCAAGCTTCGGGGAGCAGATACGCAGTATTTT
TRBJ2-7	-	TRBD1	TRBV5-5	CASSSGGTGFSYEQYF	TGTGCCAGCAGCTCAGGGGGGACAGGGTTTTCCTACGAGCAGTACTTC
TRBJ2-1	-	-	TRBV4-2	CASSQTHPSDEQFF	TGTGCCAGCAGCCAAACCCACCCTAGCGATGAGCAGTTCTTC
TRBJ1-5	-	-	TRBV6-6	CASSYQGGNQPQHF	TGTGCCAGCAGTTACCAGGGTGGAAATCAGCCCCAGCATTTT
TRBJ1-2	once	TRBD1	TRBV27	CASSFRGGGYTF	TGTGCCAGCAGTTTTCGAGGGGGCGGCTACACCTTC
TRBJ2-5	-	TRBD2	TRBV11-2	CASSLGILAGDSETQYF	TGTGCCAGCAGCTTAGGAATACTAGCGGGGGATTCAGAGACCCAGTACTTC
TRBJ2-5	-	TRBD2	TRBV19	CASSAGGTETQYF	TGTGCCAGTAGTGCCGGGGGGACAGAGACCCAGTACTTC
TRBJ1-3	-	TRBD1	TRBV6-1	CASSEATGSAKNTIYF	TGTGCCAGCAGTGAAGCGACAGGGTCCGCGAAAAACACCATATATTTT
TRBJ1-1	-	-	TRBV11-2	CASSLNRPGAFF	TGTGCCAGCAGCTTGAACCGGCCTGGGGCTTTCTTT
TRBJ2-5	few	-	TRBV15	CATSGEEVQYF	TGTGCCACCTCGGGGGAAGAGGTCCAGTACTTC
TRBJ2-2	-	TRBD2	TRBV7-6	CASSFVAGVGGSGSPGELFF	TGTGCCAGCAGCTTCGTTGCGGGGGTAGGCGGTAGCGGGAGTCCCGGGGAGCTGTTTTTT
TRBJ2-2	once	-	TRBV5-1	CASSLVLQTNTGELFF	TGCGCCAGCAGCTTGGTTCTACAGACGAACACCGGGGAGCTGTTTTTT
TRBJ1-1	-	-	TRBV2	CASSPDGQGNTEAFF	TGTGCCAGCAGTCCCGATGGGCAGGGGAACACTGAAGCTTTCTTT
TRBJ2-7	-	TRBD2	TRBV7-2	CASSPLAGEQYF	TGTGCCAGCAGCCCCCTAGCGGGAGAGCAGTACTTC
TRBJ2-5	-	-	TRBV21-1	CASSKRAGGPSETQYF	TGTGCCAGCAGCAAACGGGCGGGAGGGCCCTCAGAGACCCAGTACTTC
TRBJ2-1	once	-	TRBV27	CASSLSGGGSYNEQFF	TGTGCCAGCAGTTTATCAGGTGGAGGCTCCTACAATGAGCAGTTCTTC
TRBJ2-7	-	TRBD2	TRBV27	CASSGLAGRPYEQYF	TGTGCCAGCTCGGGACTAGCGGGGCGACCCTACGAGCAGTACTTC
TRBJ1-4	few	-	TRBV4-1	CASSQPLLGTTNEKLFF	TGCGCCAGCAGCCAGCCGCTGTTGGGTACAACTAATGAAAAACTGTTTTTT
TRBJ2-3	-	-	TRBV20-1	CSAVTDTQYF	TGCAGTGCAGTTACAGATACGCAGTATTTT
TRBJ1-1	-	TRBD1	TRBV6-1	CASSEARQGHTEAFF	TGTGCCAGCAGTGAAGCCCGACAGGGGCACACTGAAGCTTTCTTT
TRBJ2-3	-	-	TRBV27	CASSLTGVGTDTQYF	TGTGCCAGCAGTCTGACAGGAGTCGGCACAGATACGCAGTATTTT
TRBJ1-2	once	TRBD1	TRBV7-2	CASSWDRGAGYTF	TGTGCCAGCAGCTGGGACAGGGGAGCGGGCTACACCTTC
TRBJ2-1	-	TRBD2	TRBV19	CATSGLAGGDEQFF	TGTGCCACCTCGGGACTAGCGGGAGGGGATGAGCAGTTCTTC
TRBJ2-1	-	TRBD2	TRBV19	CASSIDSGRRNEQFF	TGTGCCAGTAGTATAGATAGCGGGAGGCGCAATGAGCAGTTCTTC
TRBJ2-5	-	-	TRBV5-4	CASSLARASQETQYF	TGTGCCAGCAGCTTGGCCCGGGCCAGTCAAGAGACCCAGTACTTC
TRBJ2-1	once	TRBD1	TRBV7-2	CAREGQGVPEQFF	TGTGCCAGAGAAGGACAGGGTGTTCCTGAGCAGTTCTTC
TRBJ2-6	-	-	TRBV11-3	CASSPTGANVLTF	TGTGCCAGCAGCCCCACTGGGGCCAACGTCCTGACTTTC
TRBJ2-7	-	-	TRBV27	CASSWAVLYEQYF	TGTGCCAGCAGTTGGGCAGTCTTATACGAGCAGTACTTC
TRBJ1-6	-	TRBD1	TRBV30	CAWSDKNRMTGGKNSPLHF	TGTGCCTGGAGTGATAAAAACCGAATGACAGGGGGCAAGAATTCACCCCTCCACTTT
TRBJ2-3	few	-	TRBV19	CASSNLAAHSTDTQYF	TGTGCCAGTAGTAACTTAGCGGCCCATAGCACAGATACGCAGTATTTT
TRBJ2-7	-	TRBD1	TRBV6-5	CASSSPDRGGYEQYF	TGTGCCAGCAGTTCCCCGGACAGGGGGGGCTACGAGCAGTACTTC